These T cell receptor beta chains were read from a single sample in a study of cytomegalovirus exposure and HLA in healthy donors. Clones were sequenced by immunoSEQ multiplex PCR, and TCRdb holds only the in-frame ones, with some missing. The sample holds around 150,000 clones. The sequencing input was PBMCs. The receptors originated from a man aged 35 to 55 in good health and CMV-seronegative. Each CDR3 is given with its conserved first and last residue. A D gene is named only where the DNA matches it firmly.

j_call: TRBJ2-1
d_call: NA
v_call: TRBV10-3
cdr3_aa: CAISSGRGDYNEQFF
cdr3_nt: TGTGCCATCAGCTCCGGCAGGGGAGATTACAATGAGCAGTTCTTC

j_call: TRBJ2-3
d_call: NA
v_call: TRBV6-5
cdr3_aa: CASSPNGETDTQYF
cdr3_nt: TGTGCCAGCAGTCCGAACGGGGAGACAGATACGCAGTATTTT

j_call: TRBJ2-2
d_call: TRBD1
v_call: TRBV2
cdr3_aa: CAIQDRAPNTGELFF
cdr3_nt: TGTGCCATCCAGGACAGGGCGCCGAACACCGGGGAGCTGTTTTTT

j_call: TRBJ1-5
d_call: NA
v_call: TRBV6-1
cdr3_aa: CASSEDGGVRNQPQHF
cdr3_nt: TGTGCCAGCAGTGAAGACGGGGGGGTTAGGAATCAGCCCCAGCATTTT

j_call: TRBJ1-2
d_call: TRBD1
v_call: TRBV27
cdr3_aa: CASSLSLTGAGYTF
cdr3_nt: TGTGCCAGCAGTTTATCCCTGACAGGGGCCGGCTACACCTTC

j_call: TRBJ2-5
d_call: NA
v_call: TRBV19
cdr3_aa: CASTHAGQETQYF
cdr3_nt: TGTGCCAGTACCCACGCGGGGCAAGAGACCCAGTACTTC

j_call: TRBJ2-5
d_call: NA
v_call: TRBV18
cdr3_aa: CASSQNGDTLETQYF
cdr3_nt: TGTGCCAGCTCACAAAACGGGGACACCCTGGAGACCCAGTACTTC

j_call: TRBJ1-5
d_call: TRBD1
v_call: TRBV27
cdr3_aa: CASSLVYQGARGNQPQHF
cdr3_nt: TGTGCCAGCAGTTTAGTGTATCAGGGGGCGCGGGGCAATCAGCCCCAGCATTTT

j_call: TRBJ2-7
d_call: NA
v_call: TRBV18
cdr3_aa: CASSSRDKSYEQYF
cdr3_nt: TGTGCCAGCTCATCCCGGGACAAATCCTACGAGCAGTACTTC

j_call: TRBJ2-5
d_call: TRBD1
v_call: TRBV5-6
cdr3_aa: CASSFSRDRGQETQYF
cdr3_nt: TGTGCCAGCAGCTTCTCCCGGGACAGGGGGCAAGAGACCCAGTACTTC

j_call: TRBJ2-7
d_call: NA
v_call: TRBV28
cdr3_aa: CASTSQAEQYF
cdr3_nt: TGTGCCAGCACCTCCCAGGCCGAGCAGTACTTC

j_call: TRBJ1-2
d_call: NA
v_call: TRBV5-4
cdr3_aa: CASSLVSYGYTF
cdr3_nt: TGTGCCAGCAGCTTGGTCAGTTATGGCTACACCTTC

j_call: TRBJ1-1
d_call: NA
v_call: TRBV4-1
cdr3_aa: CASSQDWAGAEAFF
cdr3_nt: TGCGCCAGCAGCCAAGATTGGGCCGGGGCTGAAGCTTTCTTT

j_call: TRBJ2-7
d_call: TRBD2
v_call: TRBV9
cdr3_aa: CASSGNSGGAGEQYF
cdr3_nt: TGTGCCAGCAGCGGGAATAGCGGGGGGGCCGGCGAGCAGTACTTC

j_call: TRBJ2-5
d_call: TRBD1
v_call: TRBV6-1
cdr3_aa: CASTVGQAAETQYF
cdr3_nt: TGTGCCAGCACAGTGGGACAGGCGGCGGAGACCCAGTACTTC